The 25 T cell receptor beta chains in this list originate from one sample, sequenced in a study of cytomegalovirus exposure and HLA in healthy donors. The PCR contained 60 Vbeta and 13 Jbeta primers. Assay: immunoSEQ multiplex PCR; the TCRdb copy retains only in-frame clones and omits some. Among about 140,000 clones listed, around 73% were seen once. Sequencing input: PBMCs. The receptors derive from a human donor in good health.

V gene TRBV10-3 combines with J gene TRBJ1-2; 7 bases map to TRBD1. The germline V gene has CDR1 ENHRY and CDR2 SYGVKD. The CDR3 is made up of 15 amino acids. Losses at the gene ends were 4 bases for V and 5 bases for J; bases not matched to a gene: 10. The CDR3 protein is CAISAKRDSTYGYTF. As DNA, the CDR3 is TGTGCCATCAGTGCAAAACGGGACAGCACTTATGGCTACACCTTC.

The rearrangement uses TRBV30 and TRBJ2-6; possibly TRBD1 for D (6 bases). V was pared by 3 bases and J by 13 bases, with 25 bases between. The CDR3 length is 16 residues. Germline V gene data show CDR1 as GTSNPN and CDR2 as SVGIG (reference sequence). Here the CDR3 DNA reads TGTGCCTGGAGCGACGGTGGAAACAGGGCCGTGCGGGTCCTGACTTTC. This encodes CAWSDGGNRAVRVLTF.

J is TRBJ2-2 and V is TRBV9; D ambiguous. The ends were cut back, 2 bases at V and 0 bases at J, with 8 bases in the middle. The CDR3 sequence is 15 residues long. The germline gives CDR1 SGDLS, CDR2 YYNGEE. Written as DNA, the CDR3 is TGTGCCAGCAGCGTGTGGCAGACGAACACCGGGGAGCTGTTTTTT. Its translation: CASSVWQTNTGELFF. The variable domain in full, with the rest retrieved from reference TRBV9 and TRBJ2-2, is DSGVTQTPKHLITATGQRVTLRCSPRSGDLSVYWYQQSLDQGLQFLIQYYNGEERAKGNILERFSAQQFPDLHSELNLSSLELGDSALYFCASSVWQTNTGELFFGEGSRLTVL.

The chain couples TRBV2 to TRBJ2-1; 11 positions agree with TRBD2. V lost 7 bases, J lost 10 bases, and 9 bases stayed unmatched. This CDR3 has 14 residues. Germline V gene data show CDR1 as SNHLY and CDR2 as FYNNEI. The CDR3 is CASITSGRYREQFF. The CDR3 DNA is TGTGCCAGCATAACTAGCGGGAGATATAGGGAGCAGTTCTTC.

CDR3 bases: TGTGCCAGCCAATCGAGCGGGGGGGCAGGGGAGCAGTTCTTC. Its protein product is CASQSSGGAGEQFF. The V call is TRBV28, the J call TRBJ2-1; 10 bases agree with TRBD2. This CDR3 region has 14 residues. CDR1 is MDHEN, CDR2 SYDVKM, per germline. The J segment lost 10 bases and the V segment lost 8 bases, leaving 11 bases of the junction unmatched.

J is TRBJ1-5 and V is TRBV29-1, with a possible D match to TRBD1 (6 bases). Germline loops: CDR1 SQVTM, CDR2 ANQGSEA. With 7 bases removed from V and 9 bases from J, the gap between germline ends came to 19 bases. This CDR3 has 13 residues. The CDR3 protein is CSALVGQWGPQHF. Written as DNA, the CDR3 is TGCAGCGCCCTAGTTGGACAGTGGGGGCCCCAGCATTTT. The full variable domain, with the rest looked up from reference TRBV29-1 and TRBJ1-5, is SAVISQKPSRDICQRGTSLTIQCQVDSQVTMMFWYRQQPGQSLTLIATANQGSEATYESGFVIDKFPISRPNLTFSTLTVSNMSPEDSSIYLCSALVGQWGPQHFGDGTRLSIL.

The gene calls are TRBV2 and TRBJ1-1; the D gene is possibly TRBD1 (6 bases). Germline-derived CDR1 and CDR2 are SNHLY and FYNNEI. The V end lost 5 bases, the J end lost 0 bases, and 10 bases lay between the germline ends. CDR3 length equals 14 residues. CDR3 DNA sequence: TGTGCCAGCAGTCCAGACAGGTTGAACACTGAAGCTTTCTTT. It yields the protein CASSPDRLNTEAFF. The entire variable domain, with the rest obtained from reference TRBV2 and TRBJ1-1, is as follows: EPEVTQTPSHQVTQMGQEVILRCVPISNHLYFYWYRQILGQKVEFLVSFYNNEISEKSEIFDDQFSVERPDGSNFTLKIRSTKLEDSAMYFCASSPDRLNTEAFFGQGTRLTVV.

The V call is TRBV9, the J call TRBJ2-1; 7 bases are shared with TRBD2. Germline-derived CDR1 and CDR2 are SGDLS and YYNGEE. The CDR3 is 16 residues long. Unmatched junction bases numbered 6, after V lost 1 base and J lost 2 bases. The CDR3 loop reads CASSVFGTSAYNEQFF. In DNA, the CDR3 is TGTGCCAGCAGCGTATTCGGCACTAGCGCCTACAATGAGCAGTTCTTC.

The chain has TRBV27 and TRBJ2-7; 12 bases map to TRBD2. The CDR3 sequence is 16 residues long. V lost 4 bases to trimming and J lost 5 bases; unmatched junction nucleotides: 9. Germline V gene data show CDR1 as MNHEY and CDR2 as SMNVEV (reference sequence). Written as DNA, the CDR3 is TGTGCCAGCAGTTCCCTAGCGGGGGGGCCGAGAAACGAGCAGTACTTC. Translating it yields CASSSLAGGPRNEQYF.

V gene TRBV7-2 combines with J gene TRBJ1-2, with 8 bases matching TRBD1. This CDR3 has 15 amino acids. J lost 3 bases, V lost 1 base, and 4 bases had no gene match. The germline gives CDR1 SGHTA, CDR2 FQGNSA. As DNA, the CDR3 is TGTGCCAGCAGCTTAGAAAGACAGGGGTACTATGGCTACACCTTC. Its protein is CASSLERQGYYGYTF. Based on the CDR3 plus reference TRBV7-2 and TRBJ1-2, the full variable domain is GAGVSQSPSNKVTEKGKDVELRCDPISGHTALYWYRQSLGQGLEFLIYFQGNSAPDKSGLPSDRFSAERTGGSVSTLTIQRTQQEDSAVYLCASSLERQGYYGYTFGSGTRLTVV.

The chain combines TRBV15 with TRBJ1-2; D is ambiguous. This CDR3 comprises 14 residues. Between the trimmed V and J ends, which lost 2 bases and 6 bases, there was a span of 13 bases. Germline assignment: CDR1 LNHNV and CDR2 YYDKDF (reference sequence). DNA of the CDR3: TGTGCCACCAGCAGACCATCAGTACGTCATGGCTACACCTTC. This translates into CATSRPSVRHGYTF.

CDR3 protein: CASSEGGRWETQYF. The DNA for the CDR3 is TGTGCCAGCAGTGAAGGAGGGCGTTGGGAGACCCAGTACTTC. The chain links TRBV2 to TRBJ2-5, with a weak D call TRBD2 (5 bases). The CDR3 covers 14 residues. The V gene lost 1 base and the J gene lost 5 bases, with 11 bases spanning the gap. Germline CDR1 and CDR2: SNHLY and FYNNEI.

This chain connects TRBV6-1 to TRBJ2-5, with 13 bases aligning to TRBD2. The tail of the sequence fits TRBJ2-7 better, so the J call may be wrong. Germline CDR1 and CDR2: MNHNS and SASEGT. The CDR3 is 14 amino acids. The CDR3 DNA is TGTGCCAGCAGGACTAGCGGGGGGACCTACGAGCAGTACTTC. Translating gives CASRTSGGTYEQYF.

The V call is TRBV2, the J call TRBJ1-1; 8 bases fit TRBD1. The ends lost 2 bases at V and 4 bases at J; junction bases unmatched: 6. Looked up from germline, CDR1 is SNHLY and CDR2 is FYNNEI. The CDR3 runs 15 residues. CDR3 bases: TGTGCCAGCAGTGAACGACAGGGGTCAGGCACTGAAGCTTTCTTT. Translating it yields CASSERQGSGTEAFF.

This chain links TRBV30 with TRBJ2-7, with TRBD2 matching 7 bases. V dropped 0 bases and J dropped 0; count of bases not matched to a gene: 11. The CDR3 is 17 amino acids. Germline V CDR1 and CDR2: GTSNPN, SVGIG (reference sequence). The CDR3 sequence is CAWSVLSGLHSSYEQYF. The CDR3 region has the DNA TGTGCCTGGAGTGTACTTTCGGGACTACACTCCTCCTACGAGCAGTACTTC. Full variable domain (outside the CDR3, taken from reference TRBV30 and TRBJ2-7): SQTIHQWPATLVQPVGSPLSLECTVEGTSNPNLYWYRQAAGRGLQLLFYSVGIGQISSEVPQNLSASRPQDRQFILSSKKLLLSDSGFYLCAWSVLSGLHSSYEQYFGPGTRLTVT.

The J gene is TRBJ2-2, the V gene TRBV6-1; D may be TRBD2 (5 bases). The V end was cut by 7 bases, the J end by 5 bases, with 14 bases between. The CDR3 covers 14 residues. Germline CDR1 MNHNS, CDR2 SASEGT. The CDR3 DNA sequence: TGTGCCAGCACGTATCGGGGTGGTACCGGGGAGCTGTTTTTT. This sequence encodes CASTYRGGTGELFF.

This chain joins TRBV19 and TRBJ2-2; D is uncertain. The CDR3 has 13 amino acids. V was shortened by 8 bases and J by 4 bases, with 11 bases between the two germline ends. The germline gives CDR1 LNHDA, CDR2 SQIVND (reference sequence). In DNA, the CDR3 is TGTGCCAGTGCGGCGAGGAGCACCGGGGAGCTGTTTTTT. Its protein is CASAARSTGELFF.

Written as DNA, the CDR3 is TGTGCCTGGAGCGCGGACAGGGTTAATTCACCCCTCCACTTT. This gives the protein CAWSADRVNSPLHF. The chain uses TRBV30 and TRBJ1-6, with 8 bases identical to TRBD1. The germline gives CDR1 GTSNPN, CDR2 SVGIG (reference sequence). The CDR3 sequence is 14 residues long. V shed 3 bases and J 6 bases; nucleotides not matched to a gene: 4.

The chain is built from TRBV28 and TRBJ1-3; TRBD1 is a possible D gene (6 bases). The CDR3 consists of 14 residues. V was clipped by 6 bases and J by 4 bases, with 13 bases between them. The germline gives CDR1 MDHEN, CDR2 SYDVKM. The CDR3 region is CASSTRGSGNTIYF. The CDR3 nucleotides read TGTGCCAGCAGCACCAGGGGTTCCGGAAACACCATATATTTT.

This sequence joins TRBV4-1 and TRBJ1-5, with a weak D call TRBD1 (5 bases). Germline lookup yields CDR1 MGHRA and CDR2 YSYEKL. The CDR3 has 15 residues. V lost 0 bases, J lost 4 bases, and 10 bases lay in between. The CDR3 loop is CASSQEKTGNQPQHF. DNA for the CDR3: TGCGCCAGCAGCCAAGAAAAAACAGGAAATCAGCCCCAGCATTTT.

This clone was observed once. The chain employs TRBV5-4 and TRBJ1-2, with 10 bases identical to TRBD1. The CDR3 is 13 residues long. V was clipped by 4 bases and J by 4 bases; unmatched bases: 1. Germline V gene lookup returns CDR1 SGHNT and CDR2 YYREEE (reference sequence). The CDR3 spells CASSGQGVYGYTF. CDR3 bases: TGTGCCAGCAGCGGACAGGGGGTCTATGGCTACACCTTC.

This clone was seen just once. The CDR3: CSVQKGEGETQYF. The CDR3 DNA reads as TGCAGCGTGCAAAAGGGGGAGGGGGAGACCCAGTACTTC. The gene calls are TRBV29-1 and TRBJ2-5, with a tentative D call TRBD2 (7 bases). Trimming left V 6 bases short and J 5 bases short, with 16 bases between. This CDR3 has 13 residues. Germline CDR1 and CDR2: SQVTM and ANQGSEA. Full variable domain (missing parts from reference TRBV29-1 and TRBJ2-5): SAVISQKPSRDICQRGTSLTIQCQVDSQVTMMFWYRQQPGQSLTLIATANQGSEATYESGFVIDKFPISRPNLTFSTLTVSNMSPEDSSIYLCSVQKGEGETQYFGPGTRLLVL.

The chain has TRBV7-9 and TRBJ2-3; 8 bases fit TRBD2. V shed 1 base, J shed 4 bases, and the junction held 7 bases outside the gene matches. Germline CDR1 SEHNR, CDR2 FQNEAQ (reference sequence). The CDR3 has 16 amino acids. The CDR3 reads CASSLDGGRMSDTQYF. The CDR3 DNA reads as TGTGCCAGCAGCTTAGACGGCGGGAGGATGTCAGATACGCAGTATTTT.

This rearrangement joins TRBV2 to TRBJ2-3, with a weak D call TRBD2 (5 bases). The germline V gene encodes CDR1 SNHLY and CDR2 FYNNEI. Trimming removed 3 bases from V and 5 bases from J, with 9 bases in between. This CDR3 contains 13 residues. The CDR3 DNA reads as TGTGCCAGCAGTGAGTTTGCGGGAGATACGCAGTATTTT. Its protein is CASSEFAGDTQYF.

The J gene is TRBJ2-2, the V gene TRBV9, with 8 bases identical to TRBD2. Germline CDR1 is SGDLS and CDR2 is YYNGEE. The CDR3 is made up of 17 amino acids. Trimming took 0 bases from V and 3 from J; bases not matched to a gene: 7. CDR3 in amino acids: CASSVGSSGSYTGELFF. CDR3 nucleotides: TGTGCCAGCAGCGTAGGGTCCAGCGGGAGTTACACCGGGGAGCTGTTTTTT.